The source of this T cell receptor (beta chain) is a study of T cell changes during pregnancy in multiple sclerosis. Using immunoSEQ multiplex PCR, the repertoire was profiled, and TCRdb retains in-frame clones only, with some absent. The data hold 40,000 to 45,000 clones, with 85% to 95% observed a single time. Per the germline V gene, CDR1 is SNHLY and CDR2 is FYNNEI. The CDR3 covers 14 residues. Trimming cost V 8 bases and J 0 bases; bases outside gene matches: 4. Sequencing was performed on peripheral blood. The TCR originated in a female donor with multiple sclerosis, enrolled in a pregnancy study. The chain recombines TRBV2 with TRBJ2-1, with 7 bases lining up with TRBD2. As DNA, the CDR3 is TGTGCCAGCTCGGGACTACTCTCCTACAATGAGCAGTTCTTC. The encoded protein is CASSGLLSYNEQFF. Filled out from reference TRBV2 and TRBJ2-1, the complete variable domain reads EPEVTQTPSHQVTQMGQEVILRCVPISNHLYFYWYRQILGQKVEFLVSFYNNEISEKSEIFDDQFSVERPDGSNFTLKIRSTKLEDSAMYFCASSGLLSYNEQFFGPGTRLTVL.